This T cell receptor (beta chain) came from a study of response to subunit inactivated influenza vaccine. General observations from the study: Authors suggested that a seasonal influenza vaccination recruits few new T cells each time.

This CDR3 spans 16 amino acids. CDR1 is MGHRA, CDR2 YSYEKL, per germline. With V trimmed by 0 bases and J by 2 bases, 7 bases remained unmatched. TCRdb reprocessed the RT-PCR reads with MiXCR, giving one entry per CDR3 protein. This sample yields 500,000 to 750,000 distinct CDR3 sequences, of which approximately 15% are seen a single time; approximately 12% belongs to the top ten. Concerning this clonotype: As yet, its antigen is unknown.

This clonotype was obtained from a man in his fifties who received an inactivated influenza vaccine. Sequenced material: PBMCs from blood, taken 12 days after vaccination. The V gene is TRBV4-1, the J gene TRBJ2-7; 7 nucleotides align to TRBD1. CDR3 residues: CASSQDTGTATYEQYF. The CDR3 DNA reads TGCGCCAGCAGCCAAGACACCGGGACAGCTACCTACGAGCAGTACTTC.